This T cell receptor beta chain came from a study of early T cells in non-severe SARS-CoV-2 infection (dated by TCRdb to 2020 to 2022). In the study overall: Because TCR sequencing was done on bulk RNA from unsorted whole blood, the alpha and beta chains could not be paired.

This clonotype was observed at least ten times. The clone's antigen remains unknown. Base qualities are not recorded, but no much larger clone differs from it by a single base. Libraries were constructed by 5' RACE. These reads were obtained on a NextSeq 500. In the TCR library protocol, unique molecular identifiers were attached to individual cDNA molecules to correct for PCR bias and sequencing error. TCR alpha and beta chains were both sequenced, and the abundances of alpha and beta sequences in each sample were closely correlated with each other. In the paper's pipeline: Decombinator V4 was used to annotate the V gene, J gene and CDR3 of the TCR sequences. TCRs were defined as expanded if a significant change between any two time points was detected under a Poisson model with p below 0.0001. TCR abundances were normalised to the total number of TCRs sequenced in each sample and reported as counts per million. MAIT TCRs were defined by TRAV1-2 paired with TRAJ12, TRAJ20 or TRAJ33, and iNKT TCRs by TRAV10 paired with TRAJ18. VDJdb, accessed on 1 November 2021, was searched for TCRs annotated for CMV, EBV and SARS-CoV-2, and TCRs annotated for more than one antigen were excluded. The public reads were reanalyzed by TCRdb: fastp trimming at Q25, MiXCR alignment, in-frame beta chains only. CDR3 protein duplicates are merged, each entry listing the most common genes and DNA. TCRdb's processing, not the authors' own work, is the source of the V and J calls. Counted in this sample were some 38,000 distinct CDR3 sequences; 5.3% of them appeared once. The ten largest clones add up to less than 35% of the sample.

The CDR3 contains 14 residues, cysteine and phenylalanine counted. The retained sequence is limited to the CDR3, 42 bases, with the frame set at the first base. Between the V and J ends, shortened by 7 bases and 6 bases respectively, the junction contains 13 bases. Via the germline V gene, CDR1 is SGHVS and CDR2 FQNEAQ. What the authors observed across the whole study: VDJdb matching was skewed toward anti-spike CD8 responses and likely underestimated virus-specific expansions, missing private and CD4 specificities.

Set within a cohort of healthcare workers in London, UK, this nested case-control study involved weekly PCR testing of nasopharyngeal swabs along with blood sampling. Healthcare workers were recruited between 23 and 31 March 2020, during the week of the UK lockdown, and were followed weekly for up to about 15 weeks. This TCR was sampled from an adult who was a healthcare worker with PCR-confirmed SARS-CoV-2 infection or an uninfected control (not recorded which). The sample comprised whole blood. The sequence links TRBV7-8 to TRBJ1-6; TRBD1 is a possible D gene, resting on 6 matching bases. The sequence in DNA is TGTGCCAGCACTCTACAGGGCGGTAATTCACCCCTCCACTTT. This codes for CASTLQGGNSPLHF.